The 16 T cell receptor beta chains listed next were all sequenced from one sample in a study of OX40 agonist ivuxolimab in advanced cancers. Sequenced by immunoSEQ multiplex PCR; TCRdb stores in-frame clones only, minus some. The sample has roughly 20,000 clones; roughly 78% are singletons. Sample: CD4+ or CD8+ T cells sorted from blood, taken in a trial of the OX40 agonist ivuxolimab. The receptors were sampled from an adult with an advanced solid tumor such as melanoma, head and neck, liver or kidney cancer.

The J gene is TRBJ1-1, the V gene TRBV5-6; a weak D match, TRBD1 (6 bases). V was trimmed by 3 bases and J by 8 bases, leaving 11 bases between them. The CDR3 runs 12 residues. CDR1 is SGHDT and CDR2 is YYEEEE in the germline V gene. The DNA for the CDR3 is TGTGCCAGCAGCTCAGGGGCAAAGGAAGCTTTCTTT. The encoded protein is CASSSGAKEAFF. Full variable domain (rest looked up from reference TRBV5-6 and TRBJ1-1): DAGVTQSPTHLIKTRGQQVTLRCSPKSGHDTVSWYQQALGQGPQFIFQYYEEEERQRGNFPDRFSGHQFPNYSSELNVNALLLGDSALYLCASSSGAKEAFFGQGTRLTVV.

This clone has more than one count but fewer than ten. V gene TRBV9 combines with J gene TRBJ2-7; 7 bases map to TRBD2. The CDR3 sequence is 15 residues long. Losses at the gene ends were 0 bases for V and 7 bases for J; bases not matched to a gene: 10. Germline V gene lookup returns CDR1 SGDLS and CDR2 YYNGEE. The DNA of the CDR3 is TGTGCCAGCAGCGTAGGCGGGAGCGCCTCTGGGGAGCAGTACTTC. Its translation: CASSVGGSASGEQYF.

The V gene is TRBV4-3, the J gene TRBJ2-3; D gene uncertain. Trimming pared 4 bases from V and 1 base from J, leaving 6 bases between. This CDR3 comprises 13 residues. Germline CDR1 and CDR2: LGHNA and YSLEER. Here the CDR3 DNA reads TGCGCCAGCAGCCCGTCGGGCACAGATACGCAGTATTTT. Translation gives CASSPSGTDTQYF.

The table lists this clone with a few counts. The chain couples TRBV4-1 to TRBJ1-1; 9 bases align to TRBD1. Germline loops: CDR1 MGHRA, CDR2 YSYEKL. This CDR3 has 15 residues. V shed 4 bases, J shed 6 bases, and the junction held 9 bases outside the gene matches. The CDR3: CASSRRTGEVPEAFF. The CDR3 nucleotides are TGCGCCAGCAGCCGTAGGACAGGGGAGGTACCTGAAGCTTTCTTT.

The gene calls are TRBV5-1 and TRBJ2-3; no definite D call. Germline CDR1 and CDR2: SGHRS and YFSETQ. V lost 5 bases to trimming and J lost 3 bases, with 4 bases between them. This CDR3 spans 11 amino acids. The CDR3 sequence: CASRSTDTQYF. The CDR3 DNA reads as TGCGCCAGCAGATCAACAGATACGCAGTATTTT.

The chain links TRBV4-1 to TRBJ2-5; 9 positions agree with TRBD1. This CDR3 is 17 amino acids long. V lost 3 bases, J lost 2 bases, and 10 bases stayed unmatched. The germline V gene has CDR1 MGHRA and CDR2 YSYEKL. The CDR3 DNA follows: TGCGCCAGCAGCCAGAAGTCGACAGGGGGTCTTCAAGAGACCCAGTACTTC. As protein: CASSQKSTGGLQETQYF.

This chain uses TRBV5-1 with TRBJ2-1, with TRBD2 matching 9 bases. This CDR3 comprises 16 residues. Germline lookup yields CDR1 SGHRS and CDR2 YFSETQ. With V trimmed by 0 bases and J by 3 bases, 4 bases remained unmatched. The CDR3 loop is CASSLEASGDYNEQFF. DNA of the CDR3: TGCGCCAGCAGCTTGGAGGCTAGCGGGGACTACAATGAGCAGTTCTTC.

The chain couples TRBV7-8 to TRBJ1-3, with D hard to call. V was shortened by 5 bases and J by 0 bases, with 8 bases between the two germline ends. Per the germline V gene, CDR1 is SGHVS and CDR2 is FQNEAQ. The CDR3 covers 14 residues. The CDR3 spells CASSHGISGNTIYF. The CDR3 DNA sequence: TGTGCCAGCAGCCACGGGATCTCTGGAAACACCATATATTTT.

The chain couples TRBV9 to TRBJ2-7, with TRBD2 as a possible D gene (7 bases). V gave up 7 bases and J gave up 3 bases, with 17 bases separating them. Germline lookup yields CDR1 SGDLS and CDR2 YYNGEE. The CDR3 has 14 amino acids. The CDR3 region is CASGGGDGYYEQYF. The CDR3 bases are TGTGCCAGCGGAGGGGGGGACGGCTACTACGAGCAGTACTTC.

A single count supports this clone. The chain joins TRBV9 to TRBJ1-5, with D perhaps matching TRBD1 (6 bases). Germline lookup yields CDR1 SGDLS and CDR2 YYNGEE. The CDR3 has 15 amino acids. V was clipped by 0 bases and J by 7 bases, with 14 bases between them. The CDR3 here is CASSVDGGDNQPQHF. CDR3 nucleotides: TGTGCCAGCAGCGTAGATGGAGGGGACAACCAGCCCCAGCATTTT. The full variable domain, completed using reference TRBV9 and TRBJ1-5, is DSGVTQTPKHLITATGQRVTLRCSPRSGDLSVYWYQQSLDQGLQFLIQYYNGEERAKGNILERFSAQQFPDLHSELNLSSLELGDSALYFCASSVDGGDNQPQHFGDGTRLSIL.

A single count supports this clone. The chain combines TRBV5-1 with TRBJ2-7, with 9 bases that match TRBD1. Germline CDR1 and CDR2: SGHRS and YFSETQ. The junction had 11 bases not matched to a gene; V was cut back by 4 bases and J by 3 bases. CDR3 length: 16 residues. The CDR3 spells CASSVNRGQGFYEQYF. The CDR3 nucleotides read TGCGCCAGCAGCGTCAACCGGGGACAGGGTTTCTACGAGCAGTACTTC.

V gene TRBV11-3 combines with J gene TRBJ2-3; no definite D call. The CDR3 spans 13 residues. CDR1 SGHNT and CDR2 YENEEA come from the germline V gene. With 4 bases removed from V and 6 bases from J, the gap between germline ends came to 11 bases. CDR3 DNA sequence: TGTGCCAGCAGCTCCGATAGTGCGGATACGCAGTATTTT. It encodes CASSSDSADTQYF.

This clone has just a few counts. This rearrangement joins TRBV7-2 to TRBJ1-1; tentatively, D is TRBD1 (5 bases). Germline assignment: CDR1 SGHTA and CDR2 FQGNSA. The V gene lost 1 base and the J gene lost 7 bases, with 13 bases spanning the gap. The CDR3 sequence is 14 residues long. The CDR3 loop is CASSLEGPYYEAFF. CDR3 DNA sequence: TGTGCCAGCAGCTTAGAGGGACCCTACTATGAAGCTTTCTTT.

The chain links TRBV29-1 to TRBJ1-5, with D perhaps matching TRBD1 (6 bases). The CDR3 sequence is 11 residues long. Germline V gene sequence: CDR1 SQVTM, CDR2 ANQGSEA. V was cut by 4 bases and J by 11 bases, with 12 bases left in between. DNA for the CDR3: TGCAGCGTTGGGGAGGGGGAAGCCCAGCATTTT. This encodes CSVGEGEAQHF.

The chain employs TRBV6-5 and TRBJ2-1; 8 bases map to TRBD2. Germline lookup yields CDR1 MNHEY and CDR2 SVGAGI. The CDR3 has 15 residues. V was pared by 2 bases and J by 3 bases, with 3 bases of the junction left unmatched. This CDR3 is CASSYNGGGYNEQFF. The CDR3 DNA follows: TGTGCCAGCAGTTACAACGGGGGGGGCTACAATGAGCAGTTCTTC.

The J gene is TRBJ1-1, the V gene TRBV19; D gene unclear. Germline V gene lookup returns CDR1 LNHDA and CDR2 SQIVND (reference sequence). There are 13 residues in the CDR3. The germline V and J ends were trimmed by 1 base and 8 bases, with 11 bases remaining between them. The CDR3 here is CASSIAFGVEAFF. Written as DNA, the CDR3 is TGTGCCAGTAGTATAGCATTCGGGGTAGAAGCTTTCTTT.